This TCR beta chain originates from a study of blood T cell repertoires in COVID-19. The method was immunoSEQ multiplex PCR; TCRdb's version includes in-frame clones alone and lacks a portion of them. The data contain about 170,000 clones, under 85% of them singletons. The receptor was derived from a man older than 75 with COVID-19, enrolled during active disease. Sequencing input: peripheral blood.

CDR3 nucleotide sequence: TGTGCCAGCAGCCAGACTATGCTGAGCTCCTATAATTCACCCCTCCACTTT. Amino acid sequence: CASSQTMLSSYNSPLHF. The J gene is TRBJ1-6, the V gene TRBV3-1 (or the pseudogene TRBV3-2), with D hard to call. Germline assignment: CDR1 LGHDT and CDR2 YNNKEL (reference sequence). Trimming removed 3 bases at V and 0 bases at J, with 12 bases between. This CDR3 has 17 residues.